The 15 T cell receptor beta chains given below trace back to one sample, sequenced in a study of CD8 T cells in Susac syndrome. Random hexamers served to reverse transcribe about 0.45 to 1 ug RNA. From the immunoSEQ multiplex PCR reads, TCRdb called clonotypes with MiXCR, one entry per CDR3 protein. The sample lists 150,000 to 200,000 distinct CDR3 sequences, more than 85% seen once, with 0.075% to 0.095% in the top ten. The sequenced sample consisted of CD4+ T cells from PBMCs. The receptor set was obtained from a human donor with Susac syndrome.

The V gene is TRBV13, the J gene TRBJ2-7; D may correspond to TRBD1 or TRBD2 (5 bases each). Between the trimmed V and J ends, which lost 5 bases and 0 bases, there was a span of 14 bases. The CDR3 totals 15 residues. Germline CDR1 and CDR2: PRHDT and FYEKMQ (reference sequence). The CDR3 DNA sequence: TGTGCCAGCAGCCTTCGGGACGCTTACTCCTACGAGCAGTACTTC. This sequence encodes CASSLRDAYSYEQYF.

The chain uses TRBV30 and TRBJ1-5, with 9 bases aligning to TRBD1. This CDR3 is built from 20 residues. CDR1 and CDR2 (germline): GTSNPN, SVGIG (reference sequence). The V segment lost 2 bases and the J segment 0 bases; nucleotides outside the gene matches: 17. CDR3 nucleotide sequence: TGTGCCTGGAGTACCCAGCCCGGGACAGGGAGACGAATTAGCAATCAGCCCCAGCATTTT. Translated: CAWSTQPGTGRRISNQPQHF. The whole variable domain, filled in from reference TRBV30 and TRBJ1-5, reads SQTIHQWPATLVQPVGSPLSLECTVEGTSNPNLYWYRQAAGRGLQLLFYSVGIGQISSEVPQNLSASRPQDRQFILSSKKLLLSDSGFYLCAWSTQPGTGRRISNQPQHFGDGTRLSIL.

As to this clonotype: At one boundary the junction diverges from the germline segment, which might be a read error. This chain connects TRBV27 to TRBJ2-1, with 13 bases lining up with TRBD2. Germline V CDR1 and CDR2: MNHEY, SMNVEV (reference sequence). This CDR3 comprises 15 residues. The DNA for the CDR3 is TGTGCCAGCAGGCCGGGACTAGCGGGATACAATGATCAGTTCTTC. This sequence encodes CASRPGLAGYNDQFF.

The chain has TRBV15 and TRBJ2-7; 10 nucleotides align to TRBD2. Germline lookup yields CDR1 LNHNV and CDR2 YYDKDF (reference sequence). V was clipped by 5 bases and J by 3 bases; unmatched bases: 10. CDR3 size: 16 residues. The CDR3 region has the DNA TGTGCCACCAGCGGGGCTCAAGGACTAGCGGTCTACGAGCAGTACTTC. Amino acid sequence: CATSGAQGLAVYEQYF.

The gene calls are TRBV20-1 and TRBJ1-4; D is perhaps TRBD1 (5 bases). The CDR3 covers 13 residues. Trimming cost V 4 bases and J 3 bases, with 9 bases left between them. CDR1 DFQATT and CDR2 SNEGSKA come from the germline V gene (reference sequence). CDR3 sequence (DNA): TGCAGTGCTAAGACAGAAGCTAATGAAAAACTGTTTTTT. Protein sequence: CSAKTEANEKLFF.

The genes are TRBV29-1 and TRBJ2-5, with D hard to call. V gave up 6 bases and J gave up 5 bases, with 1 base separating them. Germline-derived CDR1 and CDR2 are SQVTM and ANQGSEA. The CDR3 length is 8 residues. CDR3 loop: CSVETQYF. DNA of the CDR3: TGCAGCGTGGAGACCCAGTACTTC.

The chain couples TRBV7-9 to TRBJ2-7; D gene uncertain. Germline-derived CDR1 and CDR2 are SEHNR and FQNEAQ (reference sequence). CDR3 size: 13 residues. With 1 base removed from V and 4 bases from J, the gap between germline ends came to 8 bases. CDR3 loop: CASSLGTAYEQYF. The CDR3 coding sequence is TGTGCCAGCAGCTTAGGAACAGCTTACGAGCAGTACTTC.

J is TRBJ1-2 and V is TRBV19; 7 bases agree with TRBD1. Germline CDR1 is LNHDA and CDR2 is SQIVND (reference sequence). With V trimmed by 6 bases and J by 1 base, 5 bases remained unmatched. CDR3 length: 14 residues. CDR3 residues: CASRTGTVNYGYTF. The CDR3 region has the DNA TGTGCCAGTAGGACCGGGACAGTTAACTATGGCTACACCTTC.

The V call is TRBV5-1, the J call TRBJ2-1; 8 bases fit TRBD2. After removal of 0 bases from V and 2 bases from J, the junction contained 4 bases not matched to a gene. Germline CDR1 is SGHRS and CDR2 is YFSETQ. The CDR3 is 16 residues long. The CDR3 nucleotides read TGCGCCAGCAGCTTGGGGGAGCGGGGGACCTACAATGAGCAGTTCTTC. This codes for CASSLGERGTYNEQFF. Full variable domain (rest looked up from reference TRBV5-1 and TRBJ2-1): KAGVTQTPRYLIKTRGQQVTLSCSPISGHRSVSWYQQTPGQGLQFLFEYFSETQRNKGNFPGRFSGRQFSNSRSEMNVSTLELGDSALYLCASSLGERGTYNEQFFGPGTRLTVL.

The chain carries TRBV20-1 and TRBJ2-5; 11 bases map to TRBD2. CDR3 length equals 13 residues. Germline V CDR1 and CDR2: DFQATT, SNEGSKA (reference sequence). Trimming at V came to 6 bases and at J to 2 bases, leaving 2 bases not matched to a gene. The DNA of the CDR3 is TGCAGTGCCCGGACTAGCGGGCAAGAGACCCAGTACTTC. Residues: CSARTSGQETQYF.

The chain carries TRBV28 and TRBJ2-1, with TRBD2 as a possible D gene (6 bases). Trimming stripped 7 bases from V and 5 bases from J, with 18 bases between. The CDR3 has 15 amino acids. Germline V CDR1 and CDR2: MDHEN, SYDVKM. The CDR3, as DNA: TGTGCCAGCACCATACCGGGAGTATTCCACAATGAGCAGTTCTTC. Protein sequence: CASTIPGVFHNEQFF.

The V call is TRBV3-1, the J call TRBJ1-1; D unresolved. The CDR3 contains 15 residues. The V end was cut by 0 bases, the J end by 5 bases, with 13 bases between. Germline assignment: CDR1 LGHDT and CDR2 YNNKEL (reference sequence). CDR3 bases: TGTGCCAGCAGCCAAGACTACTCGGCGGGAACTGAAGCTTTCTTT. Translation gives CASSQDYSAGTEAFF.

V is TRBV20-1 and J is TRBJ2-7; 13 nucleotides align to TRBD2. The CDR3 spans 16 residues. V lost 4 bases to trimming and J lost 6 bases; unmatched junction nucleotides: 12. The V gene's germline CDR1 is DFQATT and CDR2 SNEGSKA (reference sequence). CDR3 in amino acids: CSATLLAGGLSGEQYF. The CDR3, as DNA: TGCAGTGCTACCCTACTAGCGGGAGGGCTCTCGGGCGAGCAGTACTTC.

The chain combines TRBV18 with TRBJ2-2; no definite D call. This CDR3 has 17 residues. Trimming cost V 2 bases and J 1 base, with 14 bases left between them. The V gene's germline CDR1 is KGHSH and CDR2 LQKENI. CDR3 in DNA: TGTGCCAGCTCACCATACGTAGGCAGGCTGAACACCGGGGAGCTGTTTTTT. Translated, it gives CASSPYVGRLNTGELFF.

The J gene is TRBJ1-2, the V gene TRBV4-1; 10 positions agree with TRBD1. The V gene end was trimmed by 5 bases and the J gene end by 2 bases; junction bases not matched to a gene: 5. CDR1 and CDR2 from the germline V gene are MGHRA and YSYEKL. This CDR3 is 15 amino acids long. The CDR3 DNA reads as TGCGCCAGCAGCGCCGGGACAGGGGCAAACTATGGCTACACCTTC. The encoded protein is CASSAGTGANYGYTF.